This is a list of T cell receptor beta chains from one sample in a study of control samples from healthy donors and cancer patients. Only in-frame clones appear in the TCRdb table, and some are missing; sequencing was by immunoSEQ multiplex PCR. Of some 250,000 clones listed, around 79% were seen once; the top ten hold 13%. Sequencing input: PBMCs. The receptor set was obtained from a woman between 55 and 75 years old with lung cancer. Each CDR3 is given with its conserved first and last residue. Each record gives: V gene, clone size, J gene, D gene, CDR3 protein, CDR3 DNA. D genes are given only for firm matches. Clone size is not always given. Where it is, it says once, few, many or a class for expanded clones.

>TRBV9|.|TRBJ1-2|TRBD1
CASSIGQEANYGYTF
TGTGCCAGCAGCATTGGACAGGAAGCTAACTATGGCTACACCTTC
>TRBV5-1|.|TRBJ2-1|TRBD2
CASSYGLAGGASEQFF
TGCGCCAGCAGTTACGGACTAGCGGGAGGGGCGAGTGAGCAGTTCTTC
>TRBV30|.|TRBJ2-2|TRBD2
CALCNPGLAFPTGELFF
TGTGCCCTGTGTAACCCGGGACTAGCGTTTCCAACCGGGGAGCTGTTTTTT
>TRBV5-1|.|TRBJ1-1|.
CASSLGAGPNTEAFF
TGCGCCAGCAGCTTGGGAGCCGGCCCGAACACTGAAGCTTTCTTT
>TRBV6-1|once|TRBJ1-3|.
CASSEAGPWSSHTGNTIYF
TGTGCCAGCAGTGAAGCGGGGCCCTGGTCCTCCCATACTGGAAACACCATATATTTT
>TRBV12-5|.|TRBJ1-6|TRBD1
CASGRGQGDNSPLHF
TGTGCTAGTGGCAGGGGACAGGGGGATAATTCACCCCTCCACTTT
>TRBV19|.|TRBJ1-1|.
CASSIEGMGTEAFF
TGTGCCAGTAGTATAGAAGGCATGGGAACTGAAGCTTTCTTT
>TRBV11-1|.|TRBJ2-1|TRBD2
CASSRTGTSGGNEQFF
TGTGCCAGCAGTCGTACAGGGACTAGCGGGGGGAATGAGCAGTTCTTC
>TRBV24-1|.|TRBJ2-2|TRBD1
CATSDPGQGPTGELFF
TGTGCCACCAGTGACCCTGGACAGGGTCCCACCGGGGAGCTGTTTTTT
>TRBV5-1|once|TRBJ1-5|.
CASSQMTGRNQPQHF
TGCGCCAGCAGCCAAATGACAGGTCGCAATCAGCCCCAGCATTTT
>TRBV2|.|TRBJ1-1|.
CASRGERNTEAFF
TGTGCCAGCAGGGGGGAGCGAAACACTGAAGCTTTCTTT
>TRBV5-5|.|TRBJ1-5|.
CASSPQNEPQHF
TGTGCCAGCAGCCCTCAAAACGAGCCCCAGCATTTT
>TRBV19|.|TRBJ1-5|TRBD1
CASSITGAQPQHF
TGTGCCAGTAGTATTACAGGGGCTCAGCCCCAGCATTTT
>TRBV5-5|.|TRBJ2-3|TRBD2
CASKPRTSGADTQYF
TGTGCCAGCAAACCGCGAACTAGCGGGGCAGATACGCAGTATTTT
>TRBV3-1/TRBV3-2|.|TRBJ1-1|TRBD1
CASSQGTGDTEAFF
TGTGCCAGCAGCCAAGGAACAGGGGACACTGAAGCTTTCTTT
>TRBV10-3|.|TRBJ2-1|TRBD2
CANGTSEAVEQFF
TGTGCCAACGGGACTAGCGAGGCGGTTGAGCAGTTCTTC
>TRBV4-1|few|TRBJ2-2|.
CASSQEPFGAGLTGELFF
TGCGCCAGCAGCCAAGAACCCTTTGGTGCAGGGCTCACCGGGGAGCTGTTTTTT
>TRBV30|.|TRBJ1-2|TRBD1
CAWSVGQGAYGYTF
TGTGCCTGGAGTGTCGGACAGGGGGCTTATGGCTACACCTTC
>TRBV15|.|TRBJ2-3|.
CATSRDRSGLRSDTQYF
TGTGCCACCAGCAGAGACCGGTCCGGGTTGAGATCAGATACGCAGTATTTT
>TRBV29-1|.|TRBJ2-3|.
CSVGTGTDTQYF
TGCAGCGTTGGGACAGGCACAGATACGCAGTATTTT
>TRBV5-1|once|TRBJ1-1|.
CASSLLSELEAFF
TGCGCCAGCAGCTTGTTATCGGAACTTGAAGCTTTCTTT
>TRBV6-5|.|TRBJ1-3|.
CATHRNTIYF
TGTGCCACTCACAGAAACACCATATATTTT
>TRBV4-2|.|TRBJ2-7|.
CASSQISQYNYEQYF
TGTGCCAGCAGCCAAATAAGTCAATACAACTACGAGCAGTACTTC
>TRBV7-2|.|TRBJ2-2|.
CASSRRRGHTGELFF
TGTGCCAGCAGCCGCCGGAGGGGGCACACCGGGGAGCTGTTTTTT
>TRBV6-5|.|TRBJ2-2|.
CASIRAGRDTGELFF
TGTGCCAGCATTAGAGCAGGGCGCGACACCGGGGAGCTGTTTTTT
>TRBV5-1|.|TRBJ1-5|.
CASSFVPEDQPQHF
TGCGCCAGCAGCTTCGTTCCTGAGGATCAGCCCCAGCATTTT
>TRBV30|.|TRBJ1-6|TRBD1
CVCGTAFNSPLHF
TGTGTCTGCGGGACAGCTTTTAATTCACCCCTCCACTTT
>TRBV3-1/TRBV3-2|.|TRBJ2-5|.
CASSQTQETQYF
TGTGCCAGCAGCCAAACCCAAGAGACCCAGTACTTC
>TRBV7-9|.|TRBJ2-6|.
CASRRTPGTVSSGANVLTF
TGTGCCAGCAGGCGCACCCCCGGGACGGTGAGCTCTGGGGCCAACGTCCTGACTTTC
>TRBV12-3/TRBV12-4|.|TRBJ1-2|.
CASRSQRQGGYTF
TGTGCCAGCAGATCCCAAAGGCAGGGTGGCTACACCTTC
>TRBV3-1/TRBV3-2|.|TRBJ1-6|TRBD1
CASTPGTETNSPLHF
TGTGCCAGCACCCCAGGGACAGAGACCAATTCACCCCTCCACTTT
>TRBV19|.|TRBJ1-1|.
CASSKTVNTEAFF
TGTGCCAGTAGTAAGACGGTGAACACTGAAGCTTTCTTT
>TRBV7-9|many|TRBJ2-1|TRBD2
CASSPPGLAGEGSYNEQFF
TGTGCCAGCAGCCCCCCGGGACTAGCGGGAGAGGGTTCCTACAATGAGCAGTTCTTC
>TRBV9|.|TRBJ2-7|TRBD2
CASSVESGSREQYF
TGTGCCAGCAGCGTAGAGAGCGGGAGTCGCGAGCAGTACTTC
>TRBV6-5|.|TRBJ1-2|TRBD1
CASRPDRGLYGYTF
TGTGCCAGCAGGCCTGACAGGGGTCTTTATGGCTACACCTTC
>TRBV7-8|.|TRBJ2-7|TRBD1
CASSLATGGTYEQYF
TGTGCCAGCAGCTTAGCGACAGGGGGCACCTACGAGCAGTACTTC
>TRBV12-3/TRBV12-4|.|TRBJ2-3|.
CASSHPGDTQYF
TGTGCCAGCAGTCACCCGGGAGATACGCAGTATTTT
>TRBV7-8|once|TRBJ1-6|TRBD1
CASSLETGYNSPLHF
TGTGCCAGCAGCTTAGAGACAGGGTATAATTCACCCCTCCACTTT
>TRBV5-1|.|TRBJ2-1|TRBD2
CASSLRIGGAYNEQFF
TGCGCCAGCAGCCTAAGGATCGGGGGGGCCTACAATGAGCAGTTCTTC
>TRBV6-5|.|TRBJ2-7|.
CASRVTQGVQSEQYF
TGTGCCAGCAGGGTTACCCAGGGAGTACAATCCGAGCAGTACTTC
>TRBV6-6|.|TRBJ1-5|.
CASSYSDATDPQHF
TGTGCCAGCAGTTACTCGGACGCGACGGATCCCCAGCATTTT
>TRBV5-5|.|TRBJ1-5|.
CASSLAWGGNQPQHF
TGTGCCAGCAGCTTGGCCTGGGGGGGCAATCAGCCCCAGCATTTT
>TRBV5-4|.|TRBJ2-3|TRBD2
CASSDLLAGDTQYF
TGTGCCAGCAGCGACCTGTTAGCGGGAGATACGCAGTATTTT
>TRBV3-1/TRBV3-2|once|TRBJ1-6|.
CASSQDGGNSPLHF
TGTGCCAGCAGCCAAGATGGCGGGAATTCACCCCTCCACTTT
>TRBV18|.|TRBJ1-1|TRBD1
CASSPLTGEVNTEAFF
TGTGCCAGCTCCCCACTGACAGGGGAGGTGAACACTGAAGCTTTCTTT
>TRBV19|.|TRBJ2-3|TRBD2
CASSTASGGYTQYF
TGTGCCAGTAGTACCGCTAGCGGGGGATATACGCAGTATTTT
>TRBV28|.|TRBJ1-1|.
CASGAGVRTEAFF
TGTGCCAGCGGAGCAGGGGTAAGAACTGAAGCTTTCTTT
>TRBV2|.|TRBJ2-5|.
CASLYFTAETQYF
TGTGCCAGCCTATACTTCACGGCAGAGACCCAGTACTTC
>TRBV7-2|.|TRBJ1-1|.
CASSLRTVMNTEAFF
TGTGCCAGCAGCTTGAGGACAGTTATGAACACTGAAGCTTTCTTT